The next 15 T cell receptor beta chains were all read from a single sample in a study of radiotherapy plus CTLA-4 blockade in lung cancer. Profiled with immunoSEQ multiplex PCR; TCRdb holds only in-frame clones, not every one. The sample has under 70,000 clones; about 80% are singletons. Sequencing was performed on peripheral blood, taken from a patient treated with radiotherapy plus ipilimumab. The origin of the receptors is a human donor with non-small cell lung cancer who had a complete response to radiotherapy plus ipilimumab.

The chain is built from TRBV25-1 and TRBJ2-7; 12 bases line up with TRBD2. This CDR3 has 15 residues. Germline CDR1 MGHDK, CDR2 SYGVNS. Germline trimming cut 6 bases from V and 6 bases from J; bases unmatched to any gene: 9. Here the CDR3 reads CASRASTSGGTEQYF. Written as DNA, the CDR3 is TGTGCCAGCAGAGCCTCGACTAGCGGGGGTACCGAGCAGTACTTC.

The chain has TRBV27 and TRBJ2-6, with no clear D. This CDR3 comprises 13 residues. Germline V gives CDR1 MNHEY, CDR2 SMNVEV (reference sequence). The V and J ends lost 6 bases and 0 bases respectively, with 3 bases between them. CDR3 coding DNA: TGTGCCAGCAGACTCTCTGGGGCCAACGTCCTGACTTTC. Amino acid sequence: CASRLSGANVLTF.

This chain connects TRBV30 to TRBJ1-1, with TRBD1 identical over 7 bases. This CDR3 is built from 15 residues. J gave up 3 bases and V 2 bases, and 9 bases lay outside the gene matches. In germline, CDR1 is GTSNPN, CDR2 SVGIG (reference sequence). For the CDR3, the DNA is TGTGCCTGGAGTCCCCAGGACAGGAGGGACACTGAAGCTTTCTTT. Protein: CAWSPQDRRDTEAFF.

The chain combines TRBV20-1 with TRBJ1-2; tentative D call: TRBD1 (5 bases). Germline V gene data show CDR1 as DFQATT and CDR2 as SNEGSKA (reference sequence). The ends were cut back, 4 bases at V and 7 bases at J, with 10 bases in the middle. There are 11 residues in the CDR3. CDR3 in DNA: TGCAGTGCTACTCCGGGGGGTGGCTACACCTTC. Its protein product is CSATPGGGYTF.

CDR3 region: CASSKRGPSSGNTIYF. The CDR3 coding sequence is TGTGCCAGCAGTAAGCGAGGTCCTAGCTCTGGAAACACCATATATTTT. This chain connects TRBV6-6 to TRBJ1-3; no definite D call. Germline CDR1 reads MNHNY; CDR2 reads SVGAGI (reference sequence). V lost 5 bases to trimming and J lost 0 bases, with 14 bases between them. The CDR3 length is 16 residues.

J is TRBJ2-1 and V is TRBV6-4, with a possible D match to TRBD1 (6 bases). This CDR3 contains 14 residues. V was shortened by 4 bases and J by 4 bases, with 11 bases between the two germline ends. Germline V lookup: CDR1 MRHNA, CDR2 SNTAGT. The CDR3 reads CASSVGGAYNEQFF. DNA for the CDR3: TGTGCCAGCAGTGTTGGGGGCGCTTACAATGAGCAGTTCTTC.

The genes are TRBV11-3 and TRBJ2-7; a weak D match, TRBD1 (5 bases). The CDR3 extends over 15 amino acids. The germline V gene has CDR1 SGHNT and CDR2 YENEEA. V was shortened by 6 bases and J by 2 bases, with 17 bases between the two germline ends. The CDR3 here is CASSFQGNGAYEQYV. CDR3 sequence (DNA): TGTGCCAGCAGTTTTCAGGGCAATGGAGCCTACGAGCAGTACGTC.

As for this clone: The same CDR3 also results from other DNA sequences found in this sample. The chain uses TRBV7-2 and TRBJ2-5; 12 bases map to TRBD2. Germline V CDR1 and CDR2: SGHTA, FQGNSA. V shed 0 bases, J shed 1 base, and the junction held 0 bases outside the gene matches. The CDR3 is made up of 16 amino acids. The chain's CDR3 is CASSLATSGGQETQYF. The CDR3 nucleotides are TGTGCCAGCAGCTTAGCGACTAGCGGGGGCCAAGAGACCCAGTACTTC.

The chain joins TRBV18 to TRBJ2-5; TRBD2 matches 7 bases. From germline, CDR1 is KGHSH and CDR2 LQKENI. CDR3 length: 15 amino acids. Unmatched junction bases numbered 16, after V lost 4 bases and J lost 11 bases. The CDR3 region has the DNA TGTGCCAGCTCACTCTACGCGGGAGAAGTGGCGCTACAGTACTTC. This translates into CASSLYAGEVALQYF.

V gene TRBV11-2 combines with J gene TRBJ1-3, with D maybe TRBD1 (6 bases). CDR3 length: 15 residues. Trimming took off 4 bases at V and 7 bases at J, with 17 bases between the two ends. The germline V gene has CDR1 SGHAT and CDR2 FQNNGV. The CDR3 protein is CASSSLGGRGNTIYF. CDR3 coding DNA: TGTGCCAGCAGCTCCCTGGGGGGAAGGGGGAACACCATATATTTT.

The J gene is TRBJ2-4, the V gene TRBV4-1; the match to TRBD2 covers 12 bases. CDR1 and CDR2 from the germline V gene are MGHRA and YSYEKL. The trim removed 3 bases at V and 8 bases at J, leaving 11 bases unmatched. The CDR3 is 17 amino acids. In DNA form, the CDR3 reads TGCGCCAGCAGCCAGACTAGCGGGAGAACGTTCGGGCACATTCAGTACTTC. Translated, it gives CASSQTSGRTFGHIQYF.

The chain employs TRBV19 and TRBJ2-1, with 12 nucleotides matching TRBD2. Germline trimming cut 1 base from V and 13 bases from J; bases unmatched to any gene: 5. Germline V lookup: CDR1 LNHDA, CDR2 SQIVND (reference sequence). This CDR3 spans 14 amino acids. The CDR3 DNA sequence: TGTGCCAGTAGTATAGGACTAGCGGGAGCTGGCCAGTTCTTC. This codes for CASSIGLAGAGQFF. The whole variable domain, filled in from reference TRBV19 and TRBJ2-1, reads DGGITQSPKYLFRKEGQNVTLSCEQNLNHDAMYWYRQDPGQGLRLIYYSQIVNDFQKGDIAEGYSVSREKKESFPLTVTSAQKNPTAFYLCASSIGLAGAGQFFGPGTRLTVL.

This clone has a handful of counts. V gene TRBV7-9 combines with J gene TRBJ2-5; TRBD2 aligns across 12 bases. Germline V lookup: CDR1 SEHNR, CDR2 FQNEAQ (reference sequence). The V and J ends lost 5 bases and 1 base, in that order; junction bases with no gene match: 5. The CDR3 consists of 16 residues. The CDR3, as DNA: TGTGCCAGCAGCCCCCCGGGACTAGCGGGCCAAGAGACCCAGTACTTC. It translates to CASSPPGLAGQETQYF.

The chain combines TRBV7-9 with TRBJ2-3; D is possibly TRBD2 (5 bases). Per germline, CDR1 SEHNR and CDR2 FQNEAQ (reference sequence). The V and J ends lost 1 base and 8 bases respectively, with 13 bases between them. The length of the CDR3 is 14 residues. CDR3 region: CASSLEGLAATQYF. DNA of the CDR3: TGTGCCAGCAGCTTAGAGGGTCTAGCAGCTACGCAGTATTTT.

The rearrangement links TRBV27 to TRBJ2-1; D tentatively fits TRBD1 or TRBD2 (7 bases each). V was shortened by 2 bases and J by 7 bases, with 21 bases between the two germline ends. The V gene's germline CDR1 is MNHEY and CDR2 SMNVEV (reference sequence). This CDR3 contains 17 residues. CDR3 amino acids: CASSLINYRGGSNEQFF. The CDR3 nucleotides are TGTGCCAGCAGTTTAATCAACTACAGGGGAGGGTCGAATGAGCAGTTCTTC.